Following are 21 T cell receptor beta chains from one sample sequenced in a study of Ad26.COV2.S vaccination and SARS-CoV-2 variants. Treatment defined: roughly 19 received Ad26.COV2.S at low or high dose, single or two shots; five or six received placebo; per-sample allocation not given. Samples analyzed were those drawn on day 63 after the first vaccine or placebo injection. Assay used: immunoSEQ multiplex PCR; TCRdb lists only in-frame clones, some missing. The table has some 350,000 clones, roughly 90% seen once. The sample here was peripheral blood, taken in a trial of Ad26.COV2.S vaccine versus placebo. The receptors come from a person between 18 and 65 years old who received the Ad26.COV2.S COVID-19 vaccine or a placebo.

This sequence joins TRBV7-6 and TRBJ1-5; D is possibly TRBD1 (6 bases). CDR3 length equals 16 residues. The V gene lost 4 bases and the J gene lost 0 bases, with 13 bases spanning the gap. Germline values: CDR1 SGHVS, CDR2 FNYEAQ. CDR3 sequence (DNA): TGTGCCAGCAGCTCCGCTGGGACACTTAGCAATCAGCCCCAGCATTTT. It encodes CASSSAGTLSNQPQHF.

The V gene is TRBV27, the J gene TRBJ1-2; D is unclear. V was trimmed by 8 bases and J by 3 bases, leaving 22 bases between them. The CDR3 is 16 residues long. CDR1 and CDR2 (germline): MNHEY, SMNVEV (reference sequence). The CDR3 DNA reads TGTGCCAGCGGTGCAGAACCTCGGGCCCACCACTATGGCTACACCTTC. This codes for CASGAEPRAHHYGYTF.

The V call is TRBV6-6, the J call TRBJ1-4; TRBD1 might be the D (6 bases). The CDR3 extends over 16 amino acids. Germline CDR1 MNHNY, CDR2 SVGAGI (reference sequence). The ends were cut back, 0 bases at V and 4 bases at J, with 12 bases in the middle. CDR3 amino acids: CASSYSAQGHNEKLFF. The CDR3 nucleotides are TGTGCCAGCAGTTACTCGGCACAGGGACATAATGAAAAACTGTTTTTT.

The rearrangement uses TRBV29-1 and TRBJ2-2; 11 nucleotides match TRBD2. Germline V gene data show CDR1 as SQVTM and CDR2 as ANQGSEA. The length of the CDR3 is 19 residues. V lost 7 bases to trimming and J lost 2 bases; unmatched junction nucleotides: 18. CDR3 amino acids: CSGRHDPTSGSFNTGELFF. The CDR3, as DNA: TGCAGCGGACGTCACGACCCCACTAGCGGGAGCTTTAACACCGGGGAGCTGTTTTTT.

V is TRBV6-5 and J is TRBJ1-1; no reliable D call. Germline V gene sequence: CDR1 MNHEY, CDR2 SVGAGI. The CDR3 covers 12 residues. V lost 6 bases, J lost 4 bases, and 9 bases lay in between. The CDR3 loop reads CASRGAGTEAFF. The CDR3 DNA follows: TGTGCCAGCAGGGGAGCGGGCACTGAAGCTTTCTTT.

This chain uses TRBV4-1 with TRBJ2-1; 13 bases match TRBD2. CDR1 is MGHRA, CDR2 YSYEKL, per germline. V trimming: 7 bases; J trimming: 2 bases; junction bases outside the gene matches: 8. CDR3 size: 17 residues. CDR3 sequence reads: CASTPTSGRLTYNEQFF. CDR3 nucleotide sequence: TGCGCCAGCACCCCGACTAGCGGGAGGCTCACCTACAATGAGCAGTTCTTC.

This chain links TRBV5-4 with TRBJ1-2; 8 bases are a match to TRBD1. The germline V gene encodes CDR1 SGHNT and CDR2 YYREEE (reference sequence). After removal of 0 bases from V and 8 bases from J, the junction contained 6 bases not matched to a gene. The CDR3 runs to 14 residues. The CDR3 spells CASSLVDRAWGYTF. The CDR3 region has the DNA TGTGCCAGCAGCTTGGTGGACAGGGCCTGGGGCTACACCTTC.

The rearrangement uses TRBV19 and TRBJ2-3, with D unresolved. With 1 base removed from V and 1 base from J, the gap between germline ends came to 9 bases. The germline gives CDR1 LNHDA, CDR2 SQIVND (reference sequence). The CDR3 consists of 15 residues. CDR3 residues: CASSIVAGGTDTQYF. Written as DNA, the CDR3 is TGTGCCAGTAGTATAGTAGCAGGTGGCACAGATACGCAGTATTTT.

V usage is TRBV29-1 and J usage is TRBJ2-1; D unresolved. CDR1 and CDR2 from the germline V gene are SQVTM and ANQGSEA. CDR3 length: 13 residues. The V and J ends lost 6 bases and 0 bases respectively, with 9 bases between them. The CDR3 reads CSVQPSSYNEQFF. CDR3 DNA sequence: TGCAGCGTCCAACCCAGCTCCTACAATGAGCAGTTCTTC.

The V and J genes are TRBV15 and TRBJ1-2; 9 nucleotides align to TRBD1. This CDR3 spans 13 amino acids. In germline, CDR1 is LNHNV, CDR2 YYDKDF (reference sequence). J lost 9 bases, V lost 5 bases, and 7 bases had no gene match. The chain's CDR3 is CATSGGQGVSYTF. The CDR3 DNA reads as TGTGCCACCAGCGGGGGACAGGGAGTAAGCTACACCTTC.

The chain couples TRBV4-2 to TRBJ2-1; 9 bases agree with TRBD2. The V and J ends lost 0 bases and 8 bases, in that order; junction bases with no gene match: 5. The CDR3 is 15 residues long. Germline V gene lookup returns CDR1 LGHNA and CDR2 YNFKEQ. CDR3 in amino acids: CASSQEGGTSHEQFF. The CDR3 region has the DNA TGTGCCAGCAGCCAAGAGGGCGGGACTAGCCATGAGCAGTTCTTC.

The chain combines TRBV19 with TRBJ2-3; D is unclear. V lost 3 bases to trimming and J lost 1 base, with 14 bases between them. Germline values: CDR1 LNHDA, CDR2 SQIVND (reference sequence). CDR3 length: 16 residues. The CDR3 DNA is TGTGCCAGTAGTATTGGCTTCGGTTTGGGCACAGATACGCAGTATTTT. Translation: CASSIGFGLGTDTQYF.

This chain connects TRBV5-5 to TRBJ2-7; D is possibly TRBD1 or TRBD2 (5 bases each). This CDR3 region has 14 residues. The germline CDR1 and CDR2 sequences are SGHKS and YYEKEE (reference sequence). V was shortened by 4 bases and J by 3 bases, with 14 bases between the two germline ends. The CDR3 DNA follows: TGTGCCAGCAGCCCCGGGACGGTGGGCTACGAGCAGTACTTC. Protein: CASSPGTVGYEQYF.

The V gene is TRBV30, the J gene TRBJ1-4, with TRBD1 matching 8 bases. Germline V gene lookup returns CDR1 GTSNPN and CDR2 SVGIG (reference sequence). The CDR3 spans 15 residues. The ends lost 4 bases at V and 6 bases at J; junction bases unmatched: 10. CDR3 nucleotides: TGTGCCTGGACCATGAGTGGACAGGGCGATGAAAAACTGTTTTTT. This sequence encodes CAWTMSGQGDEKLFF.

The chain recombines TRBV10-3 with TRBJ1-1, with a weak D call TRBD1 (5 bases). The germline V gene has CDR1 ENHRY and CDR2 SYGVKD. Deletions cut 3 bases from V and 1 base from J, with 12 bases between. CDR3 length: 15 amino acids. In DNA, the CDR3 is TGTGCCATCAGTGAATCGCGACAGACGAACACTGAAGCTTTCTTT. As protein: CAISESRQTNTEAFF.

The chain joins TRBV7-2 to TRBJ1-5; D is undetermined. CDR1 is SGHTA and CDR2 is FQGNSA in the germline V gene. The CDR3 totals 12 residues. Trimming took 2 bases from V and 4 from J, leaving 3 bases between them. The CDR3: CASSLINQPQHF. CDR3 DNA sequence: TGTGCCAGCAGCTTAATTAATCAGCCCCAGCATTTT. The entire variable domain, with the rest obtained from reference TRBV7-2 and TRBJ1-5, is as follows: GAGVSQSPSNKVTEKGKDVELRCDPISGHTALYWYRQSLGQGLEFLIYFQGNSAPDKSGLPSDRFSAERTGGSVSTLTIQRTQQEDSAVYLCASSLINQPQHFGDGTRLSIL.

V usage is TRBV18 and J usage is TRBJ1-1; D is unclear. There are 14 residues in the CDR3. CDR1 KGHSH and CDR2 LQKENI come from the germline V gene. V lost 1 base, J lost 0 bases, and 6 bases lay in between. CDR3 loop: CASSPLIMNTEAFF. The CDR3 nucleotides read TGTGCCAGCTCACCACTTATCATGAACACTGAAGCTTTCTTT.

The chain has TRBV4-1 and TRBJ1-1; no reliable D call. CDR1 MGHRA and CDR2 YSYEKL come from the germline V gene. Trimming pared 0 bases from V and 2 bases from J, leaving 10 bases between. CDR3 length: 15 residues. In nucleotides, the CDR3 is TGCGCCAGCAGCCAAGACGTAGGTGACAACACTGAAGCTTTCTTT. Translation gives CASSQDVGDNTEAFF.

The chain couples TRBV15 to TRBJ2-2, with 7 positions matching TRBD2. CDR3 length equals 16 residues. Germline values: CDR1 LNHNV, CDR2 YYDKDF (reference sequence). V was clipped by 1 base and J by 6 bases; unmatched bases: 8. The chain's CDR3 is CATSRGRDYVAGELFF. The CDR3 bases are TGTGCCACCAGCAGAGGACGGGACTACGTGGCCGGGGAGCTGTTTTTT. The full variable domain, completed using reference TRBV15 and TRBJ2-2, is DAMVIQNPRYQVTQFGKPVTLSCSQTLNHNVMYWYQQKSSQAPKLLFHYYDKDFNNEADTPDNFQSRRPNTSFCFLDIRSPGLGDTAMYLCATSRGRDYVAGELFFGEGSRLTVL.

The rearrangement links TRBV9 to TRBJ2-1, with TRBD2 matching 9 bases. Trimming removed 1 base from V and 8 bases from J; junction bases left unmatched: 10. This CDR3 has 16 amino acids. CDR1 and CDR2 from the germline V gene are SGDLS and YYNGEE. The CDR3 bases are TGTGCCAGCAGCGTACCATTGGCGGGAGGGCCGCATGAGCAGTTCTTC. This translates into CASSVPLAGGPHEQFF.

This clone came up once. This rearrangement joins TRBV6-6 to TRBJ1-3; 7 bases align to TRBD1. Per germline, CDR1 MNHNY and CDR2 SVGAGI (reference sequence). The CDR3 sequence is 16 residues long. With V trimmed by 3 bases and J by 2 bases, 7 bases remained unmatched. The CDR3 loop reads CASSYLNRGPGNTIYF. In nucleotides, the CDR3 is TGTGCCAGCAGTTATTTGAACAGGGGCCCTGGAAACACCATATATTTT.